The 25 T cell receptor beta chains below come from one sample, sequenced in a study of HIV-infected patients and healthy controls. Roughly three months, about 14 weeks, into antiretroviral therapy, follow-up blood was collected. The repertoire came from unfractionated whole blood and reflected all unsorted peripheral T cells. Alpha and beta constant-region primers primed reverse transcription of approximately 0.55 ug RNA. Using multiplexing indices, alpha and beta chain libraries were generated apart by chain-specific third strand synthesis. TCRdb itself ran the 5' RACE reads through MiXCR, one entry per CDR3 protein. Among roughly 18,000 distinct CDR3 sequences listed, approximately 7.7% were seen once. Here the sequenced sample was blood, taken during antiretroviral therapy. Receptors originate from an adult with HIV infection.

This clonotype showed up many times. The chain carries TRBV6-2 or TRBV6-3 and TRBJ1-1; D uncertain. CDR1 is MNHEY, CDR2 SVGEGT, per germline. The CDR3 has 13 amino acids. V was cut by 6 bases and J by 2 bases, with 10 bases left in between. The chain's CDR3 is CASSADSNTEAFF. CDR3 DNA sequence: TGTGCCAGCAGCGCCGATTCCAACACTGAAGCTTTCTTT.

This clonotype occurred many times. The gene calls are TRBV7-2 and TRBJ2-3; D unclear. Per germline, CDR1 SGHTA and CDR2 FQGNSA. The ends were cut back, 5 bases at V and 3 bases at J, with 21 bases in the middle. This CDR3 is 17 amino acids long. CDR3: CASSHDVDLMGTDTQYF. The CDR3 DNA sequence: TGTGCCAGCAGCCACGATGTCGACCTCATGGGTACAGATACGCAGTATTTT.

This clonotype has at least ten counts. CDR3 sequence reads: CASSIGPLAGAITDTQYF. CDR3 nucleotide sequence: TGTGCCAGTAGTATAGGCCCACTAGCGGGGGCCATCACAGATACGCAGTATTTT. This sequence joins TRBV19 and TRBJ2-3; TRBD2 agrees at 11 bases. V lost 1 base, J lost 2 bases, and 8 bases stayed unmatched. CDR3 size: 18 residues. Germline CDR1 LNHDA, CDR2 SQIVND (reference sequence).

The chain carries TRBV19 and TRBJ2-1; D gene uncertain. Trimming removed 3 bases from V and 4 bases from J, with 10 bases in between. Germline V lookup: CDR1 LNHDA, CDR2 SQIVND (reference sequence). The CDR3 length is 14 residues. The CDR3 here is CASSILAVYNEQFF. CDR3 bases: TGTGCCAGTAGTATCTTAGCAGTATACAATGAGCAGTTCTTC.

The rearrangement links TRBV15 to TRBJ1-1, with a weak D call TRBD1 (5 bases). CDR3 size: 15 residues. The V gene lost 0 bases and the J gene lost 1 base, with 9 bases spanning the gap. In germline, CDR1 is LNHNV, CDR2 YYDKDF (reference sequence). This CDR3 reads CATSRDLRGNTEAFF. The CDR3 DNA sequence: TGTGCCACCAGCAGAGATCTAAGGGGGAACACTGAAGCTTTCTTT.

This clonotype was counted many times. The V gene is TRBV6-5, the J gene TRBJ1-1; 7 nucleotides agree with TRBD1. V lost 8 bases, J lost 10 bases, and 10 bases stayed unmatched. The CDR3 has 12 amino acids. Per the germline V gene, CDR1 is MNHEY and CDR2 is SVGAGI. The CDR3 spells CASGDRAFIAFF. The CDR3 region has the DNA TGTGCCAGCGGGGACAGAGCCTTTATAGCTTTCTTT.

This clonotype was counted many times. The junction and the germline gene differ at one end; a read error may be behind it. The chain is built from TRBV13 and TRBJ1-2, with 7 bases aligning to TRBD1. This CDR3 is 12 amino acids long. CDR1 and CDR2 (germline): PRHDT, FYEKMQ (reference sequence). This CDR3 is CASSREGTAYFF. The CDR3 DNA sequence: TGTGCCAGCAGCCGGGAGGGGACAGCTTATTTCTTC.

This clonotype was seen many times. J is TRBJ1-6 and V is TRBV6-5; possibly TRBD1 for D (6 bases). Trimming left V 2 bases short and J 9 bases short, with 11 bases between. The CDR3 is 14 amino acids. Germline V gene data show CDR1 as MNHEY and CDR2 as SVGAGI. CDR3 amino acids: CASSYGGATSPLHF. The CDR3 DNA reads TGTGCCAGCAGTTACGGGGGGGCGACTTCACCCCTCCACTTT.

This clonotype was found many times. The J gene is TRBJ1-1, the V gene TRBV27; possibly TRBD1 for D (5 bases). Per germline, CDR1 MNHEY and CDR2 SMNVEV (reference sequence). The CDR3 has 13 amino acids. V was cut by 6 bases and J by 4 bases, with 12 bases left in between. CDR3 DNA sequence: TGTGCCAGCAGCGGGGGTTTCCTCACTGAAGCTTTCTTT. Residues: CASSGGFLTEAFF.

This clonotype has ten or more counts. The rearrangement joins TRBV25-1 to TRBJ1-3; D is undetermined. V lost 6 bases, J lost 0 bases, and 9 bases lay in between. The CDR3 length is 14 residues. Per germline, CDR1 MGHDK and CDR2 SYGVNS. CDR3 coding DNA: TGTGCCAGCAGGCTCAGCAACTCTGGAAACACCATATATTTT. It codes for CASRLSNSGNTIYF.

This clonotype was found many times. The V gene is TRBV6-2 or TRBV6-3, the J gene TRBJ2-1, with D possibly TRBD1 on 6 matching bases. The CDR3 is 15 residues long. V dropped 7 bases and J dropped 4 bases, with 17 bases sitting between them. Germline CDR1 MNHEY, CDR2 SVGEGT. In DNA, the CDR3 is TGTGCCAGCAATGAGGGGGACCGGTTTTACAATGAGCAGTTCTTC. It yields the protein CASNEGDRFYNEQFF.

This clonotype has a count of ten or more. J is TRBJ2-7 and V is TRBV6-2 or TRBV6-3; no reliable D call. The CDR3 has 13 amino acids. The germline gives CDR1 MNHEY, CDR2 SVGEGT. The V end lost 5 bases, the J end lost 5 bases, and 13 bases lay between the germline ends. This chain's CDR3 is CASSPTSVHEQYF. CDR3 nucleotides: TGTGCCAGCAGTCCCACCTCGGTCCACGAGCAGTACTTC.

The chain is built from TRBV27 and TRBJ2-7, with TRBD1 matching over 8 bases. Trimming cost V 5 bases and J 6 bases; bases outside gene matches: 9. Per germline, CDR1 MNHEY and CDR2 SMNVEV (reference sequence). CDR3 length equals 14 residues. The CDR3 spells CASSHRGTGSEQYF. Here the CDR3 DNA reads TGTGCCAGCAGTCATAGGGGGACAGGCAGCGAGCAGTACTTC.

The sample holds many counts of this clonotype. The chain recombines TRBV19 with TRBJ2-2; TRBD1 might be the D (6 bases). V was cut by 7 bases and J by 0 bases, with 9 bases left in between. Germline V gene sequence: CDR1 LNHDA, CDR2 SQIVND (reference sequence). This CDR3 comprises 14 residues. The CDR3 sequence is CASTPGANTGELFF. The CDR3 DNA follows: TGTGCCAGTACCCCAGGGGCGAACACCGGGGAGCTGTTTTTT.

This clonotype occurred many times. The genes are TRBV12-3 or TRBV12-4 and TRBJ2-7; TRBD2 matches at 7 bases. Germline trimming cut 3 bases from V and 4 bases from J; bases unmatched to any gene: 3. The CDR3 has 13 residues. This CDR3 reads CASSFGLGYEQYF. The CDR3 DNA sequence: TGTGCCAGCAGTTTTGGACTAGGGTACGAGCAGTACTTC.

The V and J genes are TRBV6-5 and TRBJ1-4, with a tentative D call TRBD1 (6 bases). Trimming cost V 0 bases and J 7 bases, with 12 bases left between them. The CDR3 sequence is 15 residues long. The germline gives CDR1 MNHEY, CDR2 SVGAGI. The CDR3 sequence is CASSYSKGGGEKLFF. As DNA, the CDR3 is TGTGCCAGCAGTTACTCGAAAGGGGGGGGTGAAAAACTGTTTTTT.

This clonotype was seen repeatedly, ten times or more. V and J are TRBV5-1 and TRBJ2-7; possibly TRBD2 for D (5 bases). This CDR3 is built from 13 residues. CDR1 and CDR2 (germline): SGHRS, YFSETQ. V was pared by 3 bases and J by 3 bases, with 10 bases between. Written as DNA, the CDR3 is TGCGCCAGCAGCTCGGACTTATACTACGAGCAGTACTTC. This sequence encodes CASSSDLYYEQYF.

At least ten counts were recorded for this clonotype. This chain joins TRBV20-1 and TRBJ2-3; D not certain. CDR3 length: 12 residues. CDR1 and CDR2 (germline): DFQATT, SNEGSKA (reference sequence). V was shortened by 4 bases and J by 1 base, with 6 bases between the two germline ends. The CDR3 spells CSATAGTDTQYF. The CDR3 DNA reads TGCAGTGCTACCGCTGGCACAGATACGCAGTATTTT.

The sample holds many counts of this clonotype. The chain links TRBV27 to TRBJ2-7, with D perhaps TRBD2 (5 bases). The CDR3 runs 13 residues. With 5 bases removed from V and 4 bases from J, the gap between germline ends came to 12 bases. Germline V gives CDR1 MNHEY, CDR2 SMNVEV (reference sequence). DNA for the CDR3: TGTGCCAGCAGTCCCGGACTGATGTACGAGCAGTACTTC. This encodes CASSPGLMYEQYF.

This clonotype was counted many times. This chain uses TRBV19 with TRBJ2-3; D remains unclear. Trimming took 3 bases from V and 1 from J, leaving 11 bases between them. The CDR3 extends over 15 amino acids. Germline V gene data show CDR1 as LNHDA and CDR2 as SQIVND (reference sequence). CDR3 sequence: CASSIWAVRTDTQYF. The DNA for the CDR3 is TGTGCCAGTAGTATTTGGGCGGTACGCACAGATACGCAGTATTTT.

This clonotype was found a few times. The chain recombines TRBV7-3 with TRBJ1-6; D is perhaps TRBD1 (5 bases). Per the germline V gene, CDR1 is SGHTA and CDR2 is FQGTGA. The V and J ends lost 5 bases and 7 bases respectively, with 15 bases between them. CDR3 length: 15 residues. The CDR3, as DNA: TGTGCCAGCAGCCTGCAGGGTCTCGGGAATTCACCCCTCCACTTT. It codes for CASSLQGLGNSPLHF.

This clonotype occurred many times. The V gene is TRBV5-1, the J gene TRBJ1-4, with TRBD1 matching over 7 bases. The CDR3 sequence is 16 residues long. V shed 1 base and J 3 bases; nucleotides not matched to a gene: 6. Per the germline V gene, CDR1 is SGHRS and CDR2 is YFSETQ. This chain's CDR3 is CASSLSGGVSNEKLFF. The CDR3 DNA follows: TGCGCCAGCAGCTTGTCAGGGGGAGTGTCTAATGAAAAACTGTTTTTT.

Many counts were recorded for this clonotype. The rearrangement links TRBV5-1 to TRBJ2-2; 7 nucleotides align to TRBD1. Germline-derived CDR1 and CDR2 are SGHRS and YFSETQ. The CDR3 runs to 15 residues. V gave up 2 bases and J gave up 5 bases; unmatched junction bases: 6. CDR3 residues: CASSLETGRTGELFF. The CDR3 coding sequence is TGCGCCAGCAGCTTAGAGACAGGGCGGACCGGGGAGCTGTTTTTT.

This clonotype appeared many times. V is TRBV4-2 and J is TRBJ1-6; 7 bases line up with TRBD1. Trimming cost V 0 bases and J 10 bases; bases outside gene matches: 6. Germline loops: CDR1 LGHNA, CDR2 YNFKEQ. CDR3 length equals 15 residues. CDR3: CASSQETGQRSPLHF. The CDR3, as DNA: TGTGCCAGCAGCCAAGAGACAGGGCAAAGGTCACCCCTCCACTTT.

This clonotype was observed many times. The chain employs TRBV10-2 and TRBJ2-5, with 7 nucleotides matching TRBD1. Germline CDR1 and CDR2: WSHSY and SAAADI. The V and J ends lost 5 bases and 5 bases, in that order; junction bases with no gene match: 5. The CDR3 totals 13 residues. The chain's CDR3 is CASSTGDDETQYF. The CDR3, as DNA: TGCGCCAGCAGTACAGGGGACGACGAGACCCAGTACTTC.